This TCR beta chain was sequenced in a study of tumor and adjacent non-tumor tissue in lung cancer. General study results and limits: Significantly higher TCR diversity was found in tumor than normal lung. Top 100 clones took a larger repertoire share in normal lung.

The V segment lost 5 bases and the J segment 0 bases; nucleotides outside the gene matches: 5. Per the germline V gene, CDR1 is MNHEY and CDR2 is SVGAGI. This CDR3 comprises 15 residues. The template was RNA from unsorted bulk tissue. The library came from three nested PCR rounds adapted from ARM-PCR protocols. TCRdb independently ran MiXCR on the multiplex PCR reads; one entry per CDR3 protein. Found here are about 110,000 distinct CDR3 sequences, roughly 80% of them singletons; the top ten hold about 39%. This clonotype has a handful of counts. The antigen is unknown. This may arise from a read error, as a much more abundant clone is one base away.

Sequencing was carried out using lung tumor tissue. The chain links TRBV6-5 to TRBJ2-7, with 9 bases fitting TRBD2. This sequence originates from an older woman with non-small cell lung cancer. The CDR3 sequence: CASSPSGTISYEQYF. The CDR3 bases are TGTGCCAGCAGTCCTAGCGGGACGATCTCCTACGAGCAGTACTTC.